This T cell receptor (beta chain) was found in a study of T cell repertoires in cytomegalovirus infection. Overall study context: Both a matching HLA type and CMV infection were indicated by public TCR beta signatures.

The germline V gene encodes CDR1 MNHNY and CDR2 SVGAGI (reference sequence). This CDR3 has 16 amino acids. Between the trimmed V and J ends, which lost 5 bases and 6 bases, there was a span of 20 bases. Whole-study findings and limits: The response measured ex vivo was dominated by TCR beta clonotypes (HLA-C-restricted and CMV-specific). Cumulative public TCR beta family frequency identified carriers of CMV plus the relevant HLA.

This clonotype was counted a single time. The antigen remains unidentified. Via MiXCR, TCRdb re-called the reads, giving one row per CDR3 protein. The repertoire holds hundreds of thousands of distinct CDR3 sequences, with 35% as singletons. The receptor's source is a human donor in good health (CMV status not recorded). Some clones in this sample may be carry-over from other donors' samples. This chain connects TRBV6-6 to TRBJ1-3, with TRBD1 as a possible D gene (5 bases). Sequencing was carried out using PBMCs. CDR3 residues: CASSPRGLGEKNTIYF. The CDR3 nucleotides are TGTGCCAGCAGTCCACGGGGACTAGGGGAGAAAAACACCATATATTTT.